The 12 T cell receptor beta chains listed next were all sequenced from one sample in a study of T cell repertoires in ileal Crohn's disease. Here immunoSEQ multiplex PCR was the method, and the copy in TCRdb shows in-frame clones only, minus some. The data show 15,000 to 20,000 clones, under 80% seen once. Sequencing used ileal tissue. The receptors were sampled from an adult with Crohn's disease.

This CDR3 is CASSVTGVGTEAFF. The CDR3 DNA follows: TGCGCCAGCAGCGTGACAGGGGTGGGCACTGAAGCTTTCTTT. V is TRBV5-1 and J is TRBJ1-1; TRBD1 matches 8 bases. This CDR3 is 14 amino acids long. The germline V gene has CDR1 SGHRS and CDR2 YFSETQ. The V segment lost 4 bases and the J segment 4 bases; nucleotides outside the gene matches: 6.

This clone appeared a single time. A junction boundary mismatches the germline segment, possibly from a read error. This chain joins TRBV7-7 and TRBJ1-5, with D perhaps matching TRBD1 (6 bases). The germline V gene encodes CDR1 SSHAT and CDR2 FNYEAQ (reference sequence). The CDR3 is 13 amino acids. The CDR3 spells CASSLDRNQPQHF. CDR3 DNA sequence: TGTGCTAGCAGCTTAGACAGGAATCAGCCCCAGCATTTT.

V and J are TRBV7-6 and TRBJ1-2; D is possibly TRBD1 (6 bases). V was trimmed by 1 base and J by 3 bases, leaving 15 bases between them. The CDR3 consists of 16 residues. Germline loops: CDR1 SGHVS, CDR2 FNYEAQ. This CDR3 reads CASSLEGGGRDYGYTF. The CDR3 nucleotides are TGTGCCAGCAGCTTAGAAGGGGGGGGAAGAGACTATGGCTACACCTTC.

As for this clone: Other DNA variants within this sample encode the same CDR3. The chain carries TRBV9 and TRBJ2-3; D remains unclear. Germline V gives CDR1 SGDLS, CDR2 YYNGEE. There are 13 residues in the CDR3. V lost 0 bases to trimming and J lost 5 bases, with 7 bases between them. The DNA for the CDR3 is TGTGCCAGCAGCGTAGCATGGAGAGATACGCAGTATTTT. This translates into CASSVAWRDTQYF.

J is TRBJ1-6 and V is TRBV6-6; 9 bases map to TRBD1. The V gene end was trimmed by 7 bases and the J gene end by 10 bases; junction bases not matched to a gene: 8. Per the germline V gene, CDR1 is MNHNY and CDR2 is SVGAGI (reference sequence). The length of the CDR3 is 14 residues. The CDR3 is CASNPDRGRSPLHF. The CDR3 DNA reads as TGTGCCAGCAATCCGGACAGGGGACGGTCACCCCTCCACTTT.

The rearrangement uses TRBV5-1 and TRBJ1-2, with D perhaps TRBD1 (6 bases). This CDR3 contains 13 residues. Germline values: CDR1 SGHRS, CDR2 YFSETQ. V lost 7 bases, J lost 2 bases, and 12 bases lay in between. The CDR3 sequence: CASGKQGNYGYTF. CDR3 DNA: TGCGCCAGCGGGAAACAGGGAAACTATGGCTACACCTTC.

The chain links TRBV5-1 to TRBJ1-3; D ambiguous. The CDR3 spans 13 residues. From germline, CDR1 is SGHRS and CDR2 YFSETQ. V was clipped by 1 base and J by 4 bases, with 6 bases between them. CDR3 loop: CASSLPEGNTIYF. The CDR3 nucleotides are TGCGCCAGCAGCTTGCCTGAGGGAAACACCATATATTTT.

The V gene is TRBV14, the J gene TRBJ2-7; no clear D. Germline V lookup: CDR1 SGHDN, CDR2 FVKESK. The germline V and J ends were trimmed by 2 bases and 4 bases, with 9 bases remaining between them. The CDR3 loop spans 13 amino acids. CDR3 bases: TGTGCCAGCAGCCAAAGAGGTCTATACGAGCAGTACTTC. Its translation is CASSQRGLYEQYF.

The chain couples TRBV5-5 to TRBJ2-5; D gene uncertain. The CDR3 is 15 amino acids. CDR1 SGHKS and CDR2 YYEKEE come from the germline V gene (reference sequence). V was cut by 4 bases and J by 2 bases, with 15 bases left in between. The CDR3 DNA sequence: TGTGCCAGCAGCCCGGCATTAAACAGACAAGAGACCCAGTACTTC. This encodes CASSPALNRQETQYF.

The rearrangement uses TRBV7-2 and TRBJ1-2; 7 bases are shared with TRBD1. Germline V gene sequence: CDR1 SGHTA, CDR2 FQGNSA. V dropped 6 bases and J dropped 4; count of bases not matched to a gene: 5. This CDR3 has 13 amino acids. CDR3: CASRYRDSYGYTF. The CDR3 region has the DNA TGTGCCAGCAGGTACCGGGACAGCTATGGCTACACCTTC.

This chain uses TRBV6-1 with TRBJ2-7; D gene ambiguous. This CDR3 contains 18 residues. With 2 bases removed from V and 7 bases from J, the gap between germline ends came to 27 bases. Germline assignment: CDR1 MNHNS and CDR2 SASEGT. In DNA, the CDR3 is TGTGCCAGCAGTGAAAGCCCCCTGAGGCTACTAAGGAGAGTGGAGCAGTACTTC. This codes for CASSESPLRLLRRVEQYF.

The J gene is TRBJ2-7, the V gene TRBV27; 9 nucleotides agree with TRBD2. Germline V gene lookup returns CDR1 MNHEY and CDR2 SMNVEV (reference sequence). The V and J ends lost 3 bases and 0 bases, in that order; junction bases with no gene match: 0. CDR3 length: 14 amino acids. The CDR3 region is CASSFSGGSYEQYF. The CDR3 region has the DNA TGTGCCAGCAGTTTTAGCGGGGGCTCCTACGAGCAGTACTTC.